This T cell receptor (beta chain) was identified in a study of shared clonotypes between healthy human individuals. About the study: The plates for each donor numbered three CD4 naive, three CD4 memory, two CD8 naive and one CD8 memory. Study findings and constraints: An expected dependence of interdonor clonotype sharing on sequencing depth was noted.

It was CD45RO-negative cells, positively selected for CCR7, that made up naive CD8 cells, with terminally differentiated effector memory CD45RA+ cells excluded. Donors, without exception, were Caucasian adults residing in Nashville, Tennessee. The CDR3 runs 18 residues. Germline loops: CDR1 SGHVS, CDR2 FNYEAQ. J lost 8 bases, V lost 5 bases, and 14 bases had no gene match. Details on this clone: Its cognate antigen is unknown.

TCRdb keeps only in-frame clones here, not all; method: immunoSEQ multiplex PCR. The sample includes about 2 million clones, just under 95% of them seen just once. Sequencing input: naive CD8+ T cells sorted from blood. This clonotype was sampled from a man in his late teens or twenties in good health. The chain combines TRBV7-6 with TRBJ2-1; 14 bases align to TRBD2. This CDR3 is CASSLNSGLAGGLHEQFF. The DNA of the CDR3 is TGTGCCAGCAGCCTAAACTCCGGACTAGCGGGGGGATTACATGAGCAGTTCTTC.